The 21 T cell receptor beta chains in this list originate from one sample, sequenced in a study of cytomegalovirus exposure and HLA in healthy donors. The primer mix had 60 Vbeta and 13 Jbeta primers. Some clones are missing from TCRdb's copy, which holds only in-frame ones; the method was immunoSEQ multiplex PCR. The sample shows more than 55,000 clones, and over 4% sits with its ten largest clones. Sequencing input: PBMCs. These receptors all stem from a woman in her forties in good health and CMV-seropositive.

The V and J genes are TRBV5-6 and TRBJ2-3; the match to TRBD2 covers 7 bases. V lost 4 bases and J lost 5; bases outside the gene matches: 13. Germline assignment: CDR1 SGHDT and CDR2 YYEEEE. The CDR3 totals 16 residues. This chain's CDR3 is CASSKRRSGAIDTQYF. The CDR3 nucleotides are TGTGCCAGCAGCAAAAGGAGGAGCGGGGCAATAGATACGCAGTATTTT.

The V and J genes are TRBV5-4 and TRBJ2-3, with 10 bases lining up with TRBD2. Losses at the gene ends were 0 bases for V and 7 bases for J; bases not matched to a gene: 5. The CDR3 totals 15 residues. Per germline, CDR1 SGHNT and CDR2 YYREEE (reference sequence). CDR3 coding DNA: TGTGCCAGCAGCTTGGACAGCGGGAGGGCAAATACGCAGTATTTT. This gives the protein CASSLDSGRANTQYF.

The chain employs TRBV5-4 and TRBJ1-4; TRBD1 is a possible D gene (5 bases). Germline V gene lookup returns CDR1 SGHNT and CDR2 YYREEE (reference sequence). This CDR3 has 16 amino acids. Trimming left V 0 bases short and J 6 bases short, with 15 bases between. CDR3 amino acids: CASSLDGGIFDEKLFF. The DNA of the CDR3 is TGTGCCAGCAGCTTGGATGGGGGGATCTTCGATGAAAAACTGTTTTTT. The complete variable domain, with remaining parts taken from reference TRBV5-4 and TRBJ1-4, reads ETGVTQSPTHLIKTRGQQVTLRCSSQSGHNTVSWYQQALGQGPQFIFQYYREEENGRGNFPPRFSGLQFPNYSSELNVNALELDDSALYLCASSLDGGIFDEKLFFGSGTQLSVL.

The chain joins TRBV28 to TRBJ2-3; TRBD1 matches 9 bases. The trim removed 5 bases at V and 2 bases at J, leaving 5 bases unmatched. The CDR3 loop spans 15 amino acids. CDR1 and CDR2 (germline): MDHEN, SYDVKM. The CDR3 coding sequence is TGTGCCAGCAGTGACCGGGACAGGGACACAGATACGCAGTATTTT. Its protein is CASSDRDRDTDTQYF.

V gene TRBV4-1 combines with J gene TRBJ2-7; 11 bases fit TRBD2. With 2 bases clipped from V and 1 base from J, the junction kept 7 bases outside the gene matches. Germline V lookup: CDR1 MGHRA, CDR2 YSYEKL. This CDR3 is 17 amino acids long. The CDR3 loop is CASSQNPWTSGSYEQYF. The CDR3 DNA reads as TGCGCCAGCAGCCAAAATCCCTGGACTAGCGGGTCCTACGAGCAGTACTTC.

This clone shows up as medium-sized by frequency. One end of the junction is discordant with germline, which a read error may explain. V is TRBV7-7 and J is TRBJ2-1; 13 bases are a match to TRBD2. The germline gives CDR1 SSHAT, CDR2 FNYEAQ (reference sequence). The CDR3 totals 15 residues. CDR3 DNA: TGTGCTAGCAGCTTAGGACTAGCGGGAGTCAATGAGCAGTTCTTC. Protein sequence: CASSLGLAGVNEQFF. Variable domain in full (rest from reference TRBV7-7 and TRBJ2-1): GAGVSQSPRYKVTKRGQDVTLRCDPISSHATLYWYQQALGQGPEFLTYFNYEAQPDKSGLPSDRFSAERPEGSISTLTIQRTEQRDSAMYRCASSLGLAGVNEQFFGPGTRLTVL.

The rearrangement joins TRBV10-3 to TRBJ2-7; D is undetermined. The CDR3 is 14 residues long. Germline V gene data show CDR1 as ENHRY and CDR2 as SYGVKD. Trimming stripped 0 bases from V and 7 bases from J, with 13 bases between. Written as DNA, the CDR3 is TGTGCCATCAGTGAGTCGGCAGGCGCCACGGAGCAGTACTTC. This sequence encodes CAISESAGATEQYF.

The CDR3 protein is CASSAHINTEAFF. DNA of the CDR3: TGTGCCAGCAGCGCCCACATTAACACTGAAGCTTTCTTT. This chain links TRBV11-3 with TRBJ1-1; D is uncertain. Trimming took 5 bases from V and 2 from J, leaving 9 bases between them. CDR1 and CDR2 from the germline V gene are SGHNT and YENEEA. The CDR3 is 13 residues long.

This chain joins TRBV13 and TRBJ1-2; 8 nucleotides line up with TRBD1. The CDR3 spans 13 residues. The J segment lost 7 bases and the V segment lost 3 bases, leaving 4 bases of the junction unmatched. From germline, CDR1 is PRHDT and CDR2 FYEKMQ (reference sequence). The CDR3 DNA sequence: TGTGCCAGCAGCTTGGACAGGGCGGCTGGCTACACCTTC. This codes for CASSLDRAAGYTF. The complete variable domain, with remaining parts taken from reference TRBV13 and TRBJ1-2, reads AAGVIQSPRHLIKEKRETATLKCYPIPRHDTVYWYQQGPGQDPQFLISFYEKMQSDKGSIPDRFSAQQFSDYHSELNMSSLELGDSALYFCASSLDRAAGYTFGSGTRLTVV.

CDR3 loop: CASSSPVEKREIDEQYF. Here the CDR3 DNA reads TGTGCCAGCAGCTCCCCCGTGGAAAAGCGGGAGATAGACGAGCAGTACTTC. The chain has TRBV21-1 and TRBJ2-7; the table's D gene call, TRBD2, was not cross checked with the DNA. TRBV21-1 is given as a pseudogene. There are 17 residues in the CDR3.

The chain has TRBV28 and TRBJ1-3, with D perhaps matching TRBD1 (6 bases). From germline, CDR1 is MDHEN and CDR2 SYDVKM. The CDR3 covers 17 residues. V was pared by 5 bases and J by 0 bases, with 17 bases between. CDR3 amino acids: CASSQLTGHISGNTIYF. For the CDR3, the DNA is TGTGCCAGCAGTCAACTGACAGGCCACATCTCTGGAAACACCATATATTTT.

The gene calls are TRBV7-3 and TRBJ2-7; possible D gene TRBD1, 6 bases. V lost 5 bases and J 6 bases, leaving 20 bases between the germline ends. Germline V gene lookup returns CDR1 SGHTA and CDR2 FQGTGA. The CDR3 loop spans 15 amino acids. The CDR3 DNA sequence: TGTGCCAGCAGCCTTCGGGACACGGGGCCTTTCGAGCAGTACTTC. This encodes CASSLRDTGPFEQYF.

The chain combines TRBV7-9 with TRBJ1-1, with TRBD1 as a possible D gene (5 bases). The germline CDR1 and CDR2 sequences are SEHNR and FQNEAQ (reference sequence). This CDR3 comprises 13 residues. Trimming removed 3 bases at V and 6 bases at J, with 11 bases between. As DNA, the CDR3 is TGTGCCAGCAGCTTCACCGCGGGGCCTGAAGCTTTCTTT. Its translation is CASSFTAGPEAFF.

This chain joins TRBV7-2 and TRBJ2-3; 11 bases line up with TRBD2. The V gene end was trimmed by 4 bases and the J gene end by 5 bases; junction bases not matched to a gene: 8. The CDR3 is 16 amino acids. The V gene's germline CDR1 is SGHTA and CDR2 FQGNSA. Here the CDR3 DNA reads TGTGCCAGCAGCTCCCCTAGCGGGAGGCGGGAAGATACGCAGTATTTT. Translated, it gives CASSSPSGRREDTQYF.

The rearrangement uses TRBV6-6 and TRBJ1-2, with no clear D. V lost 7 bases and J lost 0, with 9 bases in between. The CDR3 has 13 residues. The germline CDR1 and CDR2 sequences are MNHNY and SVGAGI (reference sequence). The CDR3 loop is CASTVTPNYGYTF. The CDR3 DNA is TGTGCCAGCACCGTAACTCCTAACTATGGCTACACCTTC.

CDR3 residues: CASRGGHLTYEQYF. CDR3 in DNA: TGTGCCAGCAGAGGCGGACACCTAACCTACGAGCAGTACTTC. The chain employs TRBV2 and TRBJ2-5; possibly TRBD1 for D (5 bases). The J call is in doubt because the DNA end fits TRBJ2-7 better. Germline V gene sequence: CDR1 SNHLY, CDR2 FYNNEI. This CDR3 spans 14 amino acids.

The genes are TRBV19 and TRBJ2-1; TRBD2 matches at 10 bases. The germline CDR1 and CDR2 sequences are LNHDA and SQIVND (reference sequence). V trimming: 7 bases; J trimming: 5 bases; junction bases outside the gene matches: 11. The CDR3 is made up of 16 amino acids. The CDR3 DNA is TGTGCCAGTATGTTCCTAGCGGGAGATAAAGACAATGAGCAGTTCTTC. This translates into CASMFLAGDKDNEQFF.

The chain joins TRBV5-1 to TRBJ2-2, with 15 bases matching TRBD2. After removal of 2 bases from V and 4 bases from J, the junction contained 9 bases not matched to a gene. The CDR3 has 19 amino acids. Germline CDR1 and CDR2: SGHRS and YFSETQ. CDR3 in DNA: TGCGCCAGCAGCTTTACTCGGACTAGCGGGGGGGCTGGCACCGGGGAGCTGTTTTTT. Translating it yields CASSFTRTSGGAGTGELFF.

The chain has TRBV29-1 and TRBJ1-4; the D is unclear. The CDR3 is 13 amino acids. Germline CDR1 reads SQVTM; CDR2 reads ANQGSEA. Trimming stripped 4 bases from V and 8 bases from J, with 14 bases between. The chain's CDR3 is CSVVNSGSEKLFF. CDR3 nucleotides: TGCAGCGTTGTTAATTCGGGGAGCGAAAAACTGTTTTTT.

V is TRBV19 and J is TRBJ2-2; D is perhaps TRBD1 (5 bases). The V gene lost 3 bases and the J gene lost 1 base, with 9 bases spanning the gap. The CDR3 totals 15 residues. Germline V CDR1 and CDR2: LNHDA, SQIVND (reference sequence). The CDR3 sequence is CASSIFGQNTGELFF. The CDR3, as DNA: TGTGCCAGTAGTATCTTCGGACAGAACACCGGGGAGCTGTTTTTT.

The chain is built from TRBV6-6 and TRBJ2-7; 8 bases are shared with TRBD2. The trim removed 6 bases at V and 3 bases at J, leaving 4 bases unmatched. The CDR3 loop spans 13 amino acids. The germline gives CDR1 MNHNY, CDR2 SVGAGI (reference sequence). CDR3 bases: TGTGCCAGCAGCCCCGGGGGGGGCTACGAGCAGTACTTC. It yields the protein CASSPGGGYEQYF.